This T cell receptor (beta chain) was sequenced during a study of identical twins. The study, taken as a whole, reports: Carriage of fewer insertions was seen in abundant cord blood beta clonotypes, whereas memory repertoires showed none.

Concerning this clonotype: As yet, its antigen is unknown.

TCRdb reprocessed the 5' RACE reads via MiXCR and lists one record per CDR3 protein. The sample includes around 1.7 million distinct CDR3 sequences, about 30% of them seen just once. The CDR3 covers 13 residues. Trimming removed 4 bases from V and 14 bases from J; junction bases left unmatched: 4. Germline CDR1 is ENHRY and CDR2 is SYGVKD. The clonotype originates from a newborn girl in good health. The specimen was cord blood. The chain joins TRBV10-3 to TRBJ2-3; 15 nucleotides agree with TRBD2. CDR3 DNA sequence: TGTGCCATCAGTGGGACTAGCGGGGGGGCCGTGTATTTT. It translates to CAISGTSGGAVYF.